This T cell receptor beta chain appears in the sequencing data of a study of brain T cells in children with intractable seizures. A remark on this clone: Its antigen is still unknown.

Sequencing was limited to surgery cases with top T cell transcript signatures in brain tissue. Before surgery, patients took at least one anti-epileptic drug. Here immunoSEQ multiplex PCR was the method, and the copy in TCRdb shows in-frame clones only, minus some. Of around 5,200 clones in the sample, roughly 94% were seen once. Study-level findings and limits: Pre- and post-surgery blood differed in depth, so pre-surgery absences may be undersampling.

CDR3 length equals 14 residues. Trimming cost V 5 bases and J 2 bases; bases outside gene matches: 3. Germline CDR1 is LNHDA and CDR2 is SQIVND (reference sequence). The receptor comes from a boy under two years old with focal cortical dysplasia and intractable seizures. Sequences were derived from resected brain tissue, sampled at surgery. This chain links TRBV19 with TRBJ1-3; 7 bases are a match to TRBD1. CDR3 loop: CASSFDRAGNTIYF. The CDR3, as DNA: TGTGCCAGTAGTTTTGACAGGGCTGGAAACACCATATATTTT. The full variable domain, rest sourced from reference TRBV19 and TRBJ1-3, is DGGITQSPKYLFRKEGQNVTLSCEQNLNHDAMYWYRQDPGQGLRLIYYSQIVNDFQKGDIAEGYSVSREKKESFPLTVTSAQKNPTAFYLCASSFDRAGNTIYFGEGSWLTVV.